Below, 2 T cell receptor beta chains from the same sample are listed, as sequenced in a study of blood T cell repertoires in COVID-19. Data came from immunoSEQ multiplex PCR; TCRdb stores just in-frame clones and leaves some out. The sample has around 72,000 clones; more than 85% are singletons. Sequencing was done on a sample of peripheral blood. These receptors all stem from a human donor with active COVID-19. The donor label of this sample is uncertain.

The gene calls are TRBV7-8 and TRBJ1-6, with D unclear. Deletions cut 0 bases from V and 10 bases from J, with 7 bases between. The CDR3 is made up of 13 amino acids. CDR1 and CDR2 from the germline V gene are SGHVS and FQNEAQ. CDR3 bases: TGTGCCAGCAGCTTAGCTTCGTCCTCACCCCTCCACTTT. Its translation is CASSLASSSPLHF.

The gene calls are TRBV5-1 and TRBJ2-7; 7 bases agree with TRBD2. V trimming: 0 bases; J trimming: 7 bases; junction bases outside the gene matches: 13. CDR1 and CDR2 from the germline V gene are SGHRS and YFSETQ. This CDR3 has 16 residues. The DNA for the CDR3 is TGCGCCAGCAGCTTGGCGGGTAGCGGGCTCCCGAGAGAGCAGTACTTC. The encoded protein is CASSLAGSGLPREQYF.